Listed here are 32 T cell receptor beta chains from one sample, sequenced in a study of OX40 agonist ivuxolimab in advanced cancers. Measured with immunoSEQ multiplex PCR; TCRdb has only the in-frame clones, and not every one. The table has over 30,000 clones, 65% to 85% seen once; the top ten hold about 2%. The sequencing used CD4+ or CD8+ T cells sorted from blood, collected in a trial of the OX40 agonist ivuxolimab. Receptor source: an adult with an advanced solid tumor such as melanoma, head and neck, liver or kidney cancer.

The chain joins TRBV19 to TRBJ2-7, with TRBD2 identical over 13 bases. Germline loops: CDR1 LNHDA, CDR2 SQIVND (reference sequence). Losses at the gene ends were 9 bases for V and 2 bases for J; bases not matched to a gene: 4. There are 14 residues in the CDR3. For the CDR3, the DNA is TGTGCCAGCGGGACTAGCGGGACAACCTACGAGCAGTACTTC. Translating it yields CASGTSGTTYEQYF.

Here the CDR3 reads CASTFGKASNQPQHF. The CDR3 region has the DNA TGTGCCAGCACTTTCGGTAAGGCTAGCAATCAGCCCCAGCATTTT. The V call is TRBV2, the J call TRBJ1-5; D is undetermined. Germline assignment: CDR1 SNHLY and CDR2 FYNNEI. V was trimmed by 7 bases and J by 0 bases, leaving 13 bases between them. CDR3 length equals 15 residues.

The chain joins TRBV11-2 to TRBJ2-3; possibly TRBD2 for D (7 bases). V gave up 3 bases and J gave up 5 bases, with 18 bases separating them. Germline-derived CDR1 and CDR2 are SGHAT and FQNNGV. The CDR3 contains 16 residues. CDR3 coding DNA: TGTGCCAGCAGCTTGATCCCCGGGGGGCCAAGAGATACGCAGTATTTT. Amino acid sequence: CASSLIPGGPRDTQYF. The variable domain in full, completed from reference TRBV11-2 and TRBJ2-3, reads EAGVAQSPRYKIIEKRQSVAFWCNPISGHATLYWYQQILGQGPKLLIQFQNNGVVDDSQLPKDRFSAERLKGVDSTLKIQPAKLEDSAVYLCASSLIPGGPRDTQYFGPGTRLTVL.

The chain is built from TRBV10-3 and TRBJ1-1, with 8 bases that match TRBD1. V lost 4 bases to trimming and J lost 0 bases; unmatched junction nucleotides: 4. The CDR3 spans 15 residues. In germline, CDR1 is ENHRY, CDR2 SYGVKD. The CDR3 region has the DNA TGTGCCATCAGTGCTGGGACAGGAGTGAACACTGAAGCTTTCTTT. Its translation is CAISAGTGVNTEAFF.

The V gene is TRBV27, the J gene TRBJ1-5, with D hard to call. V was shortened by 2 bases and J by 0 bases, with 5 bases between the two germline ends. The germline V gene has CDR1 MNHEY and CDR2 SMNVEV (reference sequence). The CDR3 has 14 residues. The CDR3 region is CASSLQNSNQPQHF. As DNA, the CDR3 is TGTGCCAGCAGTTTACAAAATAGCAATCAGCCCCAGCATTTT.

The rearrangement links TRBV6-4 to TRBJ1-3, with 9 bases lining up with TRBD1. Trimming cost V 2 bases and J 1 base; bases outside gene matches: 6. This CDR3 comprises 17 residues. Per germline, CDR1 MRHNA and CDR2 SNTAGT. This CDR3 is CASSDPGGTGSGNTIYF. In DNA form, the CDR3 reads TGTGCCAGCAGTGACCCTGGTGGGACAGGGTCTGGAAACACCATATATTTT.

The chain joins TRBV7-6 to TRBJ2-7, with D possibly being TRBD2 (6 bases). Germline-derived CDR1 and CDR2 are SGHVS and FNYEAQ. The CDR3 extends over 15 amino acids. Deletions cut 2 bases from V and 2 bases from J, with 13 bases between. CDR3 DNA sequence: TGTGCCAGCAGCTTAACGGGAGAAGCAACCTACGAGCAGTACTTC. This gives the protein CASSLTGEATYEQYF.

CDR3 sequence: CASSLGGPGRNEKLFF. In DNA, the CDR3 is TGCGCCAGCAGCCTCGGGGGACCGGGAAGGAATGAAAAACTGTTTTTT. The chain couples TRBV5-1 to TRBJ1-4, with D possibly TRBD1 on 5 matching bases. The CDR3 extends over 16 amino acids. Germline loops: CDR1 SGHRS, CDR2 YFSETQ. V was shortened by 4 bases and J by 5 bases, with 18 bases between the two germline ends.

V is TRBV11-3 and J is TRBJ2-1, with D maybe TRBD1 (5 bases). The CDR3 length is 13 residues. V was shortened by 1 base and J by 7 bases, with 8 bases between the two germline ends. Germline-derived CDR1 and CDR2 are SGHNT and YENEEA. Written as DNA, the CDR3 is TGTGCCAGCAGCTTAGTGAGGACAAATGAGCAGTTCTTC. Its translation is CASSLVRTNEQFF.

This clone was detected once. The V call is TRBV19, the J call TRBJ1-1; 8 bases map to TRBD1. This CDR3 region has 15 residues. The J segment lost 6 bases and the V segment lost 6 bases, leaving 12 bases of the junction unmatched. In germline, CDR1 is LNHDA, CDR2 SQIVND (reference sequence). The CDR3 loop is CASRKTQGASAEAFF. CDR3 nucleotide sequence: TGTGCCAGTAGAAAAACCCAGGGGGCTTCGGCTGAAGCTTTCTTT.

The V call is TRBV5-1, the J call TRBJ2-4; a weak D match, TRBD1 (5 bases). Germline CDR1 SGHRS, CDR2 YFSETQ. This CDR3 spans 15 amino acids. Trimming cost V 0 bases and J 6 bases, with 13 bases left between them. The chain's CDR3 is CASSLGRGQSNIQYF. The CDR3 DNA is TGCGCCAGCAGCTTGGGAAGGGGCCAGTCAAACATTCAGTACTTC.

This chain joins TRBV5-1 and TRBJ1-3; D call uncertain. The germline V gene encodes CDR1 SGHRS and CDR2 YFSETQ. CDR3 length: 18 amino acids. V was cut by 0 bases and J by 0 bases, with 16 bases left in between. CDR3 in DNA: TGCGCCAGCAGCTTGGAGCCGGGAGGGCCCGGCTCTGGAAACACCATATATTTT. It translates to CASSLEPGGPGSGNTIYF.

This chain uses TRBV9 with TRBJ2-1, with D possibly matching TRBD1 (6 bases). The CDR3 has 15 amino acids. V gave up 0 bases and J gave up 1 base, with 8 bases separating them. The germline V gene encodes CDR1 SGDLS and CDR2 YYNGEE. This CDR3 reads CASSVDRASYNEQFF. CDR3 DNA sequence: TGTGCCAGCAGCGTAGACAGGGCTTCCTACAATGAGCAGTTCTTC.

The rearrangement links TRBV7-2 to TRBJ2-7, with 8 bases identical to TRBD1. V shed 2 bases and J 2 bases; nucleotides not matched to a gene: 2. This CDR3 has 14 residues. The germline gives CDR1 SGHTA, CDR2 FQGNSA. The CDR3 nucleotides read TGTGCCAGCAGCTTATCCAGGGGGCCCTACGAGCAGTACTTC. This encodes CASSLSRGPYEQYF. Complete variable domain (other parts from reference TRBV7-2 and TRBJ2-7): GAGVSQSPSNKVTEKGKDVELRCDPISGHTALYWYRQSLGQGLEFLIYFQGNSAPDKSGLPSDRFSAERTGGSVSTLTIQRTQQEDSAVYLCASSLSRGPYEQYFGPGTRLTVT.

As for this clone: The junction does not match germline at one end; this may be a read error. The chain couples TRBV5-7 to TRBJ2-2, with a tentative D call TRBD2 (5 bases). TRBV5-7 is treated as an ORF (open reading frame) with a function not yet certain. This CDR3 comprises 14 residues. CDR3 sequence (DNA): TGTGCCAGCAGCTTGGCCCCAATCATCCGGGGAGCTGTTTTT. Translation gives CASSLAPIIRGAVF.

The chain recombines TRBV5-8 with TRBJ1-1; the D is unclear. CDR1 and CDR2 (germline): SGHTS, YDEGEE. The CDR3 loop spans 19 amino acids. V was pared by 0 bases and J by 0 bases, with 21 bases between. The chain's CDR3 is CASSLGTFGLITMNTEAFF. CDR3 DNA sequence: TGTGCCAGCAGCTTGGGGACTTTTGGCTTGATTACCATGAACACTGAAGCTTTCTTT.

The CDR3 bases are TGTGCCAGCAGTTATTTCTTTCCCACGAAAAGGGGCAGTAGCACAGATACGCAGTATTTT. Residues: CASSYFFPTKRGSSTDTQYF. The chain recombines TRBV28 with TRBJ2-3; tentatively, D is TRBD1 (5 bases). The ends were cut back, 4 bases at V and 0 bases at J, with 26 bases in the middle. Germline V gene data show CDR1 as MDHEN and CDR2 as SYDVKM. The length of the CDR3 is 20 residues.

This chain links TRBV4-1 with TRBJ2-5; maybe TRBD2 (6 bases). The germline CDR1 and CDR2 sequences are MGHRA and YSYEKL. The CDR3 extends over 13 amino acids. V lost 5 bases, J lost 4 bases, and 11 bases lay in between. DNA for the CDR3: TGCGCCAGCAGCACTCGGGACTCAGAGACCCAGTACTTC. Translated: CASSTRDSETQYF.

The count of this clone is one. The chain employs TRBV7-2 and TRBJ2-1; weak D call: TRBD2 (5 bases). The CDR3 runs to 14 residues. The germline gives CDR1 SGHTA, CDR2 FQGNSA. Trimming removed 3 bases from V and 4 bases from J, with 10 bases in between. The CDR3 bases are TGTGCCAGCAGCTTCGCCGGGATTTACAATGAGCAGTTCTTC. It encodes CASSFAGIYNEQFF.

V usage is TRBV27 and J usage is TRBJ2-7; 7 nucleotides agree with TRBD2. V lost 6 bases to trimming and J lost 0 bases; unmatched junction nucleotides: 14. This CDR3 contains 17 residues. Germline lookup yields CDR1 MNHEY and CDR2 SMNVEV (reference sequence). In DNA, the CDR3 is TGTGCCAGCAGACCAACAGGCAGCGGGACCGGCTCCTACGAGCAGTACTTC. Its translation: CASRPTGSGTGSYEQYF.

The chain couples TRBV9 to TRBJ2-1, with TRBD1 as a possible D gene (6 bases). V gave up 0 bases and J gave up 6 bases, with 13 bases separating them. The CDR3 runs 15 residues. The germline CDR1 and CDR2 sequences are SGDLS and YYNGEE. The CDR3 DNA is TGTGCCAGCAGCGTAGACCCCGGACAGTTCAATGAGCAGTTCTTC. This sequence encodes CASSVDPGQFNEQFF.

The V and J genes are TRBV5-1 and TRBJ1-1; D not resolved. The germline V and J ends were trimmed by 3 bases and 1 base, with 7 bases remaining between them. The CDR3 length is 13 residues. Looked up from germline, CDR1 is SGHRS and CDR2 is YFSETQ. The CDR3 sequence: CASSWEANTEAFF. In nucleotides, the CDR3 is TGCGCCAGCAGCTGGGAGGCGAACACTGAAGCTTTCTTT.

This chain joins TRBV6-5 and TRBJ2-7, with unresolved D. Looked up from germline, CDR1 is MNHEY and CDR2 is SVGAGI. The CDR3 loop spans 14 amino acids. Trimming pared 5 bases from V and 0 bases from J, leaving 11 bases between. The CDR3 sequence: CASSPRASSYEQYF. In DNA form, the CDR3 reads TGTGCCAGCAGTCCCCGGGCCTCCTCCTACGAGCAGTACTTC.

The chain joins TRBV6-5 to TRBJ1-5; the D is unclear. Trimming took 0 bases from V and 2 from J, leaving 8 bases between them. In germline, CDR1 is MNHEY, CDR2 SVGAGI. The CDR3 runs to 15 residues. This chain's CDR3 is CASSYSRNGNQPQHF. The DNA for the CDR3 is TGTGCCAGCAGTTACTCGAGGAATGGCAATCAGCCCCAGCATTTT.

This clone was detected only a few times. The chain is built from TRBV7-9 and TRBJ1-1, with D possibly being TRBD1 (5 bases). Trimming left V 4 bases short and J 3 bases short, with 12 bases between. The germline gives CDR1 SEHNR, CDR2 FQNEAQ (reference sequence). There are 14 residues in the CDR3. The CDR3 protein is CASSSFGGDTEAFF. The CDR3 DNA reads TGTGCCAGCAGCTCTTTCGGAGGGGACACTGAAGCTTTCTTT.

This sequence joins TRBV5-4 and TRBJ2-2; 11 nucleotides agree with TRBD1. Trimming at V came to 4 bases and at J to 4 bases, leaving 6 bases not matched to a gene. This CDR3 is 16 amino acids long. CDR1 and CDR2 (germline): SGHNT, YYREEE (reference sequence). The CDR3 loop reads CASSLPGTGGTGELFF. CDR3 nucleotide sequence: TGTGCCAGCAGCCTTCCCGGGACAGGGGGCACCGGGGAGCTGTTTTTT.

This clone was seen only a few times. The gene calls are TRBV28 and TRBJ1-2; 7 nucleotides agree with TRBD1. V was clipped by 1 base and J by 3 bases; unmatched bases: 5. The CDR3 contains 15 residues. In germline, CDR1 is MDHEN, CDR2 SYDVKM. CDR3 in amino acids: CASSLSGQWYYGYTF. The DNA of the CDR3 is TGTGCCAGCAGTTTATCGGGACAGTGGTACTATGGCTACACCTTC.

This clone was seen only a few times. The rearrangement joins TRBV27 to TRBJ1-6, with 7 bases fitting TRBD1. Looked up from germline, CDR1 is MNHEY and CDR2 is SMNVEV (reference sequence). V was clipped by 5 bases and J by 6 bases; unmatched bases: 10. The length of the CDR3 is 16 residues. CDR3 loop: CASSPYRDRLNSPLHF. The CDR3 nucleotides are TGTGCCAGCAGTCCTTACCGGGACAGACTTAATTCACCCCTCCACTTT.

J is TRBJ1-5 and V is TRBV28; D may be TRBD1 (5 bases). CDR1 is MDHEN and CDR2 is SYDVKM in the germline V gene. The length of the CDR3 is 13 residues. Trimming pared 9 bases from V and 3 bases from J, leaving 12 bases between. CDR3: CASQGGNNQPQHF. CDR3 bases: TGTGCCAGTCAGGGTGGGAACAATCAGCCCCAGCATTTT.

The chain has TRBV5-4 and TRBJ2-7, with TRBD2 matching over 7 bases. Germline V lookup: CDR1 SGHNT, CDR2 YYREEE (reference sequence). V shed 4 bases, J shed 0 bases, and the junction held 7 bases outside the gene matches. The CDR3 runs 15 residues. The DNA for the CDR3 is TGTGCCAGCAGCCCGGGAGGCGGGAGCTCCTACGAGCAGTACTTC. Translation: CASSPGGGSSYEQYF.

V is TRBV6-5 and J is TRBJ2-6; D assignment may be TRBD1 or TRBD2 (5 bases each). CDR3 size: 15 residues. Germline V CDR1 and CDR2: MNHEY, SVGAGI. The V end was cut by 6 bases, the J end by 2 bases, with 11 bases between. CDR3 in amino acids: CASRPRDAGANVLTF. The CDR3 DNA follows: TGTGCCAGCAGGCCGAGGGACGCTGGGGCCAACGTCCTGACTTTC.

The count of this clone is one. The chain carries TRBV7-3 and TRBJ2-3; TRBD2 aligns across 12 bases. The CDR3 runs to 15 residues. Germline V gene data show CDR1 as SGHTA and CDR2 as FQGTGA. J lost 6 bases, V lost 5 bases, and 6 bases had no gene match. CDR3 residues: CASSIGLAGMDTQYF. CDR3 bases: TGTGCCAGCAGCATAGGACTAGCGGGAATGGATACGCAGTATTTT.